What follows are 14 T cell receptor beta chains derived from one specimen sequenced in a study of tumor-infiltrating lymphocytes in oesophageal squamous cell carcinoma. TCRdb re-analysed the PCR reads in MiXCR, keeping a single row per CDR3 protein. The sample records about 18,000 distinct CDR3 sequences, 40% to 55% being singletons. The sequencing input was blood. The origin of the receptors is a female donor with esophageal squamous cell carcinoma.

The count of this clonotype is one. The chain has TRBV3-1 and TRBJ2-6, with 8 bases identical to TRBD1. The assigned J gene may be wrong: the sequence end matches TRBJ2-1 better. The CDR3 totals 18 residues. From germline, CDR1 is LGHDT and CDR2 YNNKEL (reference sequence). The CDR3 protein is CASSERPPGQERWGEQFF. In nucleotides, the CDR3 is TGTGCCAGCAGCGAAAGGCCACCGGGACAGGAAAGATGGGGTGAGCAGTTCTTC.

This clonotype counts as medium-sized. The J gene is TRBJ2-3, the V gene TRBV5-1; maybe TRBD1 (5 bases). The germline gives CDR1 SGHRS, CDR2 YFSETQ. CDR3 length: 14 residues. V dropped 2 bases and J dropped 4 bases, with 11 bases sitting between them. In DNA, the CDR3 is TGCGCCAGCAGCTTCCAGGGTTGGTCAGATACGCAGTATTTT. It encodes CASSFQGWSDTQYF. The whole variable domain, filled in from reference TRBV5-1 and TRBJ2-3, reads KAGVTQTPRYLIKTRGQQVTLSCSPISGHRSVSWYQQTPGQGLQFLFEYFSETQRNKGNFPGRFSGRQFSNSRSEMNVSTLELGDSALYLCASSFQGWSDTQYFGPGTRLTVL.

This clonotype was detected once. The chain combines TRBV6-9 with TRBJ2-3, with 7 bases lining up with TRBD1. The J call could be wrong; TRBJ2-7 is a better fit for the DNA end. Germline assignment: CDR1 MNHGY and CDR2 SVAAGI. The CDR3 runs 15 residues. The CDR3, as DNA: TGTGCCAGCAGTCGGTATACAGGGGTCGGCTACGAGCAGTACTTC. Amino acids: CASSRYTGVGYEQYF.

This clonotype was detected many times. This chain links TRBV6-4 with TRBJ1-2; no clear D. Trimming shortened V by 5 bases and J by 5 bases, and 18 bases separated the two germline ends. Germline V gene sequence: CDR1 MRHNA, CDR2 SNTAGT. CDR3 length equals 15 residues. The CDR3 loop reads CASSQLAGSPYGYTF. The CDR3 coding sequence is TGTGCCAGCAGTCAATTGGCGGGCTCTCCTTATGGCTACACCTTC.

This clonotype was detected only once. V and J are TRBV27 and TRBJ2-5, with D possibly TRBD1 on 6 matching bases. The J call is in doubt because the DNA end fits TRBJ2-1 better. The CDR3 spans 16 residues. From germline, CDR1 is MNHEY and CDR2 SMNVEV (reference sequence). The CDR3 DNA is TGTGCCAGCAGTAGGCAGGGGCGTCTAGCCAAAAACATTCAGTTCTTC. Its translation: CASSRQGRLAKNIQFF.

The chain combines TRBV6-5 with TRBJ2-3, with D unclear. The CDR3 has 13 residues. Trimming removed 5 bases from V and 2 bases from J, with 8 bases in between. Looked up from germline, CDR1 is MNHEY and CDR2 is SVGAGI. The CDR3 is CASSPSVTDTQYF. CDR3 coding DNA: TGTGCCAGCAGTCCCTCCGTCACAGATACGCAGTATTTT.

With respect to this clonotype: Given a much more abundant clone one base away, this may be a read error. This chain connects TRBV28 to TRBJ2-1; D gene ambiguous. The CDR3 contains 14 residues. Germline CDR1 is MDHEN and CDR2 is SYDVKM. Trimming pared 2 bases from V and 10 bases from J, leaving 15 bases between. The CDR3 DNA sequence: TGTGCCAGCAGTTTAGCCGACGGAGCCTACGAGCAGTTCTTC. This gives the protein CASSLADGAYEQFF. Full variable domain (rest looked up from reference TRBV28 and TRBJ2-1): DVKVTQSSRYLVKRTGEKVFLECVQDMDHENMFWYRQDPGLGLRLIYFSYDVKMKEKGDIPEGYSVSREKKERFSLILESASTNQTSMYLCASSLADGAYEQFFGPGTRLTVL.

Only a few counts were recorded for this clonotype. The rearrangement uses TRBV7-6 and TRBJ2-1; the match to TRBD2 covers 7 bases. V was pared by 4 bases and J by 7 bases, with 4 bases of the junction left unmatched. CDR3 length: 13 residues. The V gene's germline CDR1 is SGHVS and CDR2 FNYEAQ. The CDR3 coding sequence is TGTGCCAGCAGCTGGGGGGGGGTGAATGAGCAGTTCTTC. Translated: CASSWGGVNEQFF.

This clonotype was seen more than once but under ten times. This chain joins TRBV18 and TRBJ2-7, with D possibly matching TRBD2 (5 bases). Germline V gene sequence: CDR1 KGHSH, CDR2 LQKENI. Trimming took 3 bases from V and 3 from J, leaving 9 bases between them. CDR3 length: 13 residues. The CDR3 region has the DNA TGTGCCAGCTCACCGCTCGGACTCTACGAGCAGTACTTC. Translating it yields CASSPLGLYEQYF. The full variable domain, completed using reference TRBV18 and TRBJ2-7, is NAGVMQNPRHLVRRRGQEARLRCSPMKGHSHVYWYRQLPEEGLKFMVYLQKENIIDESGMPKERFSAEFPKEGPSILRIQQVVRGDSAAYFCASSPLGLYEQYFGPGTRLTVT.

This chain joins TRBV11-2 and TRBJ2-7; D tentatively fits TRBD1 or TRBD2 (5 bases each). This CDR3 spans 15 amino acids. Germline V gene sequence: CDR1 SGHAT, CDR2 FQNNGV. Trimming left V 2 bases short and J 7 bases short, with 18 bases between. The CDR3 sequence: CASSLSRGDYNEQYF. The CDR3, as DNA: TGTGCCAGCAGCTTAAGCCGGGGCGACTACAATGAGCAGTACTTC.

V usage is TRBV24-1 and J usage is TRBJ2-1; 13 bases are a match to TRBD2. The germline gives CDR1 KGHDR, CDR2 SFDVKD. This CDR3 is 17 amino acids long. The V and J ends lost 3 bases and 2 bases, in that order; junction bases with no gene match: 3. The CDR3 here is CATSDPGLAGAYNEQFF. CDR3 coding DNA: TGTGCCACCAGTGATCCAGGACTAGCGGGAGCCTACAATGAGCAGTTCTTC.

CDR3 nucleotide sequence: TGTGCCAGCAGTTACAGTATCGAGCAGTACTTC. Translation: CASSYSIEQYF. The chain is built from TRBV7-2 and TRBJ2-7; unclear D gene. This CDR3 has 11 amino acids. Germline values: CDR1 SGHTA, CDR2 FQGNSA. V lost 6 bases and J 6 bases, leaving 9 bases between the germline ends. The whole variable domain, filled in from reference TRBV7-2 and TRBJ2-7, reads GAGVSQSPSNKVTEKGKDVELRCDPISGHTALYWYRQSLGQGLEFLIYFQGNSAPDKSGLPSDRFSAERTGGSVSTLTIQRTQQEDSAVYLCASSYSIEQYFGPGTRLTVT.

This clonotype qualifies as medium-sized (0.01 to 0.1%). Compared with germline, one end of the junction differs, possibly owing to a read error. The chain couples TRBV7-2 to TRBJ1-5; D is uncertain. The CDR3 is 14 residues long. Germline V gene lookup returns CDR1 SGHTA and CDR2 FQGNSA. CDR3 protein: CASSLAGPGQPQHF. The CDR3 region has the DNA TGTGCCAGCAGCCTAGCCGGGCCGGGTCAGCCCCAGCATTTT. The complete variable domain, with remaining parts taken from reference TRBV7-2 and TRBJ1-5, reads GAGVSQSPSNKVTEKGKDVELRCDPISGHTALYWYRQSLGQGLEFLIYFQGNSAPDKSGLPSDRFSAERTGGSVSTLTIQRTQQEDSAVYLCASSLAGPGQPQHFGDGTRLSIL.

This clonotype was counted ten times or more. The CDR3 sequence: CASSESGLKNIQYF. As DNA, the CDR3 is TGCGCCAGCAGTGAGTCGGGCTTAAAAAACATTCAGTACTTC. The chain uses TRBV10-1 and TRBJ2-4; no clear D gene. CDR1 is WNHNN and CDR2 is SYGVQD in the germline V gene (reference sequence). The CDR3 covers 14 residues. Trimming took 0 bases from V and 4 from J, leaving 7 bases between them.